The clone carrying this TCR beta chain was counted only a few times. Its matching antigen is unknown. The data were obtained in a study of CD8 T cells in ankylosing spondylitis. Study-level points and caveats: A TCR beta motif made of 7 to 9 highly homologous variants seemed typical of ankylosing spondylitis blood. Prior work had noted some motif variants in reactive arthritis blood and synovial fluid. Disease-associated clones were CD8+ and fairly uncommon in peripheral blood. Enrichment of disease-linked clones was reportedly significant in matched ankylosing spondylitis synovial fluid.

CDR1 is MNHEY and CDR2 is SMNVEV in the germline V gene (reference sequence). Between the trimmed V and J ends, which lost 2 bases and 6 bases, there was a span of 8 bases. The CDR3 is 12 residues long. Using quantitative 5'-RACE with molecular barcodes, the authors made TCR beta libraries. TCRdb recomputed calls from the 5' RACE reads with MiXCR, one row per CDR3 protein. This sample yields about 800,000 distinct CDR3 sequences, of which 12% are seen a single time; 0.51% belongs to the top ten. This receptor was obtained from a male donor with ankylosing spondylitis. This chain joins TRBV27 and TRBJ2-7, with unresolved D. The sample consisted of blood, either unsorted or a sorted T cell fraction (not recorded which). The CDR3 DNA sequence: TGTGCCAGCAGTTTAACAACGGGCGAGCAGTACTTC. It codes for CASSLTTGEQYF.